The 3 T cell receptor beta chains given below trace back to one sample, sequenced in a study of shared clonotypes between healthy human individuals. Sequencing was performed with immunoSEQ multiplex PCR; in TCRdb, only in-frame clones are kept and a portion is missing. The sample yields some 500,000 clones, around 80% seen once. The sample comprised PBMCs. The receptor source for this set is a woman aged 40-49 years in good health. Some clones in this sample may be carry-over from other donors' samples.

This clone has a handful of counts. The V call is TRBV10-3, the J call TRBJ2-5, with TRBD2 matching over 8 bases. The V gene's germline CDR1 is ENHRY and CDR2 SYGVKD. V was clipped by 4 bases and J by 1 base; unmatched bases: 8. The CDR3 has 16 amino acids. The CDR3 sequence: CAISVGTSHSQETQYF. For the CDR3, the DNA is TGTGCCATCAGTGTTGGGACTAGTCATTCCCAAGAGACCCAGTACTTC.

The chain recombines TRBV28 with TRBJ1-5, with unresolved D. The V gene lost 2 bases and the J gene lost 5 bases, with 13 bases spanning the gap. CDR1 is MDHEN and CDR2 is SYDVKM in the germline V gene. The CDR3 totals 15 residues. The DNA for the CDR3 is TGTGCCAGCAGTTTAGGATATACCGGGGATCAGCCCCAGCATTTT. Translating gives CASSLGYTGDQPQHF.

This sequence joins TRBV7-3 and TRBJ2-7; TRBD2 matches 11 bases. The germline V gene encodes CDR1 SGHTA and CDR2 FQGTGA. Trimming at V came to 5 bases and at J to 2 bases, leaving 8 bases not matched to a gene. This CDR3 contains 16 residues. CDR3 in amino acids: CASSRTGTSGTYEQYF. In DNA, the CDR3 is TGTGCCAGCAGCCGCACCGGGACTAGCGGAACCTACGAGCAGTACTTC.